This TCR beta chain emerged from a study of OX40 agonist ivuxolimab in advanced cancers. Study observations and caveats: In a subset of nonresponders, normalized T-cell clonal expansion was also low.

This CDR3 contains 16 residues. The germline gives CDR1 SGHRS, CDR2 YFSETQ. The V end was cut by 0 bases, the J end by 2 bases, with 11 bases between. This clone came up once. The antigen remains undetermined. Only in-frame clones appear in the TCRdb table, and some are missing; sequencing was by immunoSEQ multiplex PCR. This sample has some 25,000 clones, with more than 80% found just once. The sequencing here drew on CD4+ or CD8+ T cells sorted from blood, taken in a trial of the OX40 agonist ivuxolimab. The clonotype was recovered from an adult with an advanced solid tumor such as melanoma, head and neck, liver or kidney cancer. The chain carries TRBV5-1 and TRBJ1-4, with D perhaps matching TRBD1 (5 bases). In DNA, the CDR3 is TGCGCCAGCAGCTTGGGAACGGCAGGGACTAATGAAAAACTGTTTTTT. Translation gives CASSLGTAGTNEKLFF.